The clone carrying this T cell receptor (beta chain) has ten or more counts. Its antigen is still unknown. This record belongs to a study of identical twins. Template switching, a step in the protocol, added a universal primer site, and cDNA carried unique molecular identifiers. MiXCR, run by TCRdb on the 5' RACE reads, gives a single entry per CDR3 protein. This table holds 700,000 or so distinct CDR3 sequences, about 9.4% found once. Deletions cut 4 bases from V and 1 base from J, with 11 bases between. This CDR3 comprises 14 residues. Study-level findings and limits: Part of the zero-insertion signal could reflect confounding by invariant MAIT and iNKT cells. Rather than following the same donors, the conclusions depended on cross-sectional statistical analysis.

This same sample was also taken into another study, of yellow fever vaccine responses in identical twins.

This receptor was obtained from a woman under 30 in good health. The source material was PBMCs. The chain couples TRBV12-3 or TRBV12-4 to TRBJ2-7, with a possible D match to TRBD1 (5 bases). The chain's CDR3 is CASSSLDRSYEQYF. The DNA for the CDR3 is TGTGCCAGCAGTTCACTCGACAGATCCTACGAGCAGTACTTC.